The clone carrying this TCR beta chain was seen repeatedly, ten times or more. Its antigen remains unidentified. 5'RACE with 10-nucleotide random UMIs produced the cDNA. TCRdb ran MiXCR on the 5' RACE reads and lists one entry per CDR3 protein. This table holds about 44,000 distinct CDR3 sequences, roughly 21% found once. Described time point: technical triplicate 3. Libraries used 2 million unsorted PBMCs kept frozen in RNAlater. The CDR3 loop spans 13 amino acids. Between the trimmed V and J ends, which lost 5 bases and 4 bases, there was a span of 13 bases. From germline, CDR1 is DFQATT and CDR2 SNEGSKA (reference sequence). These data belong to a study of neurological immune-mediated disorders. Study-level points and caveats: None of the CDR3 amino acid sequences of expanded clones were shared across subjects, and this suggested private repertoires in all groups.

This rearrangement joins TRBV20-1 to TRBJ2-3; D gene ambiguous. Sequencing was performed on PBMCs. This clonotype originated in a man in his sixties with HTLV-1-associated myelopathy (HAM/TSP). This chain's CDR3 is CSAGRRAPDTQYF. The CDR3, as DNA: TGCAGTGCTGGCCGAAGGGCGCCAGATACGCAGTATTTT.